The rows below give T cell receptor beta chains drawn from one sample of a study of cytomegalovirus exposure and HLA in healthy donors. Repertoires were generated with immunoSEQ multiplex PCR, while TCRdb's copy carries only in-frame clones and drops some. In the table there are about 180,000 clones, less than 85% of which are singletons. The sequenced material came from PBMCs. The receptors come from a man aged 35 to 55 in good health and CMV-seronegative. The CDR3 runs from the conserved cysteine through the conserved F or W. D genes are given only for firm matches. Clone sizes are given selectively: once, few, many, or a class where the clone is expanded.

v_gene	len	j_gene	d_gene	abundance	CDR3aa	CDR3nt
TRBV5-1	11	TRBJ2-1	NA	NA	CASSPGEFEFF	TGCGCCAGCAGCCCCGGGGAATTCGAGTTCTTC
TRBV6-5	12	TRBJ2-7	NA	few	CASSPPSYEQYF	TGTGCCAGCAGCCCTCCTTCCTACGAGCAGTACTTC
TRBV25-1	13	TRBJ2-4	NA	NA	CASSDRGSYIQYF	TGTGCCAGCAGTGACAGGGGTTCGTACATTCAGTACTTC
TRBV6-1	13	TRBJ2-3	NA	NA	CASRGGETDTQYF	TGTGCCAGCAGGGGGGGAGAGACAGATACGCAGTATTTT
TRBV9	14	TRBJ1-3	TRBD1	NA	CASSFRQGSNTIYF	TGTGCCAGCAGCTTTAGACAGGGATCAAACACCATATATTTT
TRBV10-3	15	TRBJ2-7	TRBD2	NA	CAISGLAGANYEQYF	TGTGCCATCAGTGGGCTAGCGGGGGCCAACTACGAGCAGTACTTC
TRBV7-2	12	TRBJ2-7	NA	NA	CASSSGIYEQYF	TGTGCCAGCAGCTCAGGGATCTACGAGCAGTACTTC
TRBV30	13	TRBJ2-7	NA	few	CAWSVEAAYEQYF	TGTGCCTGGAGTGTAGAGGCCGCCTACGAGCAGTACTTC
TRBV5-1	15	TRBJ2-7	NA	NA	CASSLFRQSVHEQYF	TGCGCCAGCAGCTTGTTTCGCCAATCAGTCCACGAGCAGTACTTC
TRBV7-2	15	TRBJ2-1	TRBD2	once	CASRFSGGSYNEQFF	TGTGCCAGCAGATTTAGCGGGGGCTCCTACAATGAGCAGTTCTTC
TRBV2	16	TRBJ2-7	TRBD2	NA	CASSPGLAGGLIEQYF	TGTGCTAGCAGTCCGGGACTAGCGGGTGGTTTGATCGAGCAGTACTTC
TRBV6-4	16	TRBJ2-2	NA	NA	CASSDSPAGLGLELFF	TGTGCCAGCAGTGACTCGCCAGCGGGCCTGGGATTGGAGCTGTTTTTT
TRBV7-2	17	TRBJ2-1	TRBD1	NA	CASSPQGTGFSYNEQFF	TGTGCCAGCAGCCCCCAAGGGACAGGATTCTCCTACAATGAGCAGTTCTTC
TRBV4-3	15	TRBJ2-5	NA	NA	CASSQETDYRETQYF	TGCGCCAGCAGCCAAGAAACGGACTACCGAGAGACCCAGTACTTC
TRBV19	14	TRBJ1-6	NA	NA	CASSIRSYNSPLHF	TGTGCCAGTAGTATCCGCTCCTATAATTCACCCCTCCACTTT
TRBV6-6	14	TRBJ2-7	TRBD2	NA	CASTKGTNFYEQYF	TGTGCCAGCACCAAAGGGACTAACTTCTACGAGCAGTACTTC
TRBV10-2	14	TRBJ2-7	TRBD2	NA	CASSEGGGSYEQYF	TGCGCCAGCAGTGAGGGGGGGGGCTCCTACGAGCAGTACTTC
TRBV7-2	20	TRBJ2-3	NA	NA	CASSLALGTRGPRRTDTQYF	TGTGCCAGCAGCTTAGCGCTCGGGACTAGGGGGCCCCGTCGCACAGATACGCAGTATTTT
TRBV9	15	TRBJ1-5	TRBD1	NA	CASSVGGQGGQPQHF	TGTGCCAGCAGCGTAGGGGGACAGGGAGGTCAGCCCCAGCATTTT
TRBV15	12	TRBJ1-5	NA	few	CATKEGDQPQHF	TGTGCCACCAAAGAGGGCGATCAGCCCCAGCATTTT
TRBV5-4	14	TRBJ2-6	TRBD1	NA	CATGTGAGANVLTF	TGTGCCACCGGGACAGGGGCTGGGGCCAACGTCCTGACTTTC
TRBV19	14	TRBJ2-1	TRBD1	NA	CASTGTGMSNEQFF	TGTGCCAGCACAGGGACAGGGATGAGCAATGAGCAGTTCTTC
TRBV7-9	17	TRBJ2-5	TRBD1	NA	CASSLGDRSMYQETQYF	TGTGCCAGCAGTCTAGGGGACAGGTCAATGTACCAAGAGACCCAGTACTTC
TRBV19	18	TRBJ2-1	TRBD2	NA	CASSDLAGRSGSYNEQFF	TGTGCCAGTAGTGATCTAGCGGGGAGGAGCGGCTCCTACAATGAGCAGTTCTTC
TRBV9	18	TRBJ2-1	TRBD1	NA	CASSAPRGGQGFYNEQFF	TGTGCCAGCAGCGCGCCACGTGGGGGACAGGGATTTTACAATGAGCAGTTCTTC
TRBV5-4	11	TRBJ2-3	NA	once	CASTGVGEQYF	TGTGCCAGCACGGGGGTCGGGGAGCAGTATTTT
TRBV18	15	TRBJ2-1	TRBD2	NA	CASSPPSRGGNEQFF	TGTGCCAGCTCACCTCCCTCGCGGGGGGGTAATGAGCAGTTCTTC
TRBV5-5	13	TRBJ2-7	NA	once	CASSLEGGYEQYF	TGTGCCAGCAGCTTAGAGGGCGGCTACGAGCAGTACTTC
TRBV18	15	TRBJ2-7	NA	NA	CASSHSLGGAGEQYF	TGTGCCAGCTCACATTCCCTAGGGGGGGCCGGCGAGCAGTACTTC
TRBV4-3	15	TRBJ2-1	NA	once	CASSQGSGSYNEQFF	TGCGCCAGCAGCCAGGGAAGCGGGTCTTACAATGAGCAGTTCTTC
TRBV2	16	TRBJ1-5	TRBD1	once	CASRTGQSYSNQPQHF	TGTGCCAGCAGGACGGGACAGTCCTATAGCAATCAGCCCCAGCATTTT
TRBV19	13	TRBJ2-7	NA	NA	CASNPRGGDEQYF	TGTGCCAGTAACCCCAGGGGCGGAGACGAGCAGTACTTC
TRBV5-4	16	TRBJ1-1	NA	NA	CASSLSGGQGLAEAFF	TGTGCCAGCAGCTTGTCGGGAGGGCAGGGTCTTGCTGAAGCTTTCTTT
TRBV7-2	16	TRBJ2-7	TRBD1	NA	CASSSPTGGFSYEQYF	TGTGCCAGCAGCTCCCCCACAGGGGGCTTTTCCTACGAGCAGTACTTC
TRBV21-1	11	TRBJ2-7	NA	once	CASSIPGEQYF	TGTGCCAGCAGCATCCCCGGCGAGCAGTACTTC
TRBV5-6	15	TRBJ1-6	TRBD1	NA	CASSFWTGKDSPLHF	TGTGCCAGCAGCTTCTGGACAGGGAAGGATTCACCCCTCCACTTT
TRBV15	13	TRBJ2-1	NA	NA	CATSRDVTGWRFF	TGTGCCACCAGCAGAGATGTGACGGGATGGCGGTTCTTC
TRBV4-3	17	TRBJ2-6	NA	once	CASSQIQQGSGANVLTF	TGCGCCAGCAGCCAAATCCAACAGGGCTCTGGGGCCAACGTCCTGACTTTC
TRBV2	12	TRBJ2-7	TRBD2	few	CATSLAGSEQYF	TGTGCCACGTCACTAGCGGGAAGCGAGCAGTACTTC
TRBV29-1	13	TRBJ1-2	NA	once	CSVGQGLNYGYTF	TGCAGCGTTGGTCAGGGGCTTAACTATGGCTACACCTTC
TRBV30	13	TRBJ1-1	NA	NA	CAWSVLSGGEAFF	TGTGCCTGGAGTGTTCTCAGCGGGGGTGAAGCTTTCTTT
TRBV6-5	12	TRBJ2-3	TRBD2	NA	CASQGRAGNQYF	TGTGCCAGCCAAGGACGAGCGGGGAACCAGTATTTT